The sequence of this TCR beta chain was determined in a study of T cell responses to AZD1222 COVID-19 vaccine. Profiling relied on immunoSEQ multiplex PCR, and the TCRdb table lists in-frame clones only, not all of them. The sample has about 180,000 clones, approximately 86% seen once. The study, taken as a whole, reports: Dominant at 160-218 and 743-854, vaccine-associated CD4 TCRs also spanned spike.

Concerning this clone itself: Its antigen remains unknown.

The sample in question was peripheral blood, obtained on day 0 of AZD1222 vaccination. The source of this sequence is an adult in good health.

CDR3 nucleotide sequence: TGCGCCAGCAGCTTGGCCAGGGGACAGACTAGCACAGATACGCAGTATTTT. This codes for CASSLARGQTSTDTQYF. This chain connects TRBV5-1 to TRBJ2-3; the match to TRBD1 covers 7 bases. The germline V gene encodes CDR1 SGHRS and CDR2 YFSETQ. This CDR3 region has 17 residues. The ends lost 0 bases at V and 0 bases at J; junction bases unmatched: 7.